This T cell receptor (beta chain) was identified in a study of T cells after yellow fever vaccination. Findings and limits, study-wide: After the booster, 95% to 98% of CD4 and roughly nine tenths of CD8 primary-response clones were re-detected.

Making TCR cDNA involved 5'RACE template switching, which added UMIs and a universal primer site. TCRdb fed the 5' RACE reads into MiXCR, producing one record per CDR3 protein. This sample has around 72,000 distinct CDR3 sequences, with roughly 7% found just once. Of note for this clonotype: Its target is not known.

Germline V lookup: CDR1 LGHNA, CDR2 YSLEER. This CDR3 has 16 amino acids. The J segment lost 7 bases and the V segment lost 0 bases, leaving 4 bases of the junction unmatched. The TCR sequence derives from a man aged 18-30 years who received the YFV17D yellow fever vaccine. The V call is TRBV4-3, the J call TRBJ1-6, with 9 bases lining up with TRBD1. Source: CD8+ T cells sorted from PBMCs, taken 10 to 11 days after the first yellow fever vaccination. The CDR3 spells CASSQELGTGNSPLHF. The CDR3 nucleotides read TGCGCCAGCAGCCAAGAGCTGGGGACAGGGAATTCACCCCTCCACTTT.